Detailed here is one TCR beta chain. Antigen unknown. Germline V gene sequence: CDR1 MNHEY, CDR2 SVGAGI. The V segment lost 6 bases and the J segment 4 bases; nucleotides outside the gene matches: 13. There are 16 residues in the CDR3. This record comes from a study of T cell repertoires in cytomegalovirus infection. Study-wide findings and caveats: Frequencies of public TCR beta families were cumulated, and this identified carriers of CMV plus the relevant HLA. HLA-C-restricted CMV clonotypes gave the most frequent clonotype in two of eight donors.

TCRdb redid the calling of the reads with MiXCR, one entry per CDR3 protein. This sample has around 740,000 distinct CDR3 sequences; approximately 34% occur once, and the top ten carry 2.5% to 3%. Sequenced sample: PBMCs. The J gene is TRBJ1-1, the V gene TRBV6-5; 8 bases are a match to TRBD1. This receptor was identified in a human donor in good health (CMV status not recorded). Some clones in this sample may be carry-over from other donors' samples. DNA of the CDR3: TGTGCCAGCAGCCGAAAATTGCGACAGGGGCCCACTGAAGCTTTCTTT. The encoded protein is CASSRKLRQGPTEAFF.